This TCR beta chain was recorded in a study of T cell changes during pregnancy in multiple sclerosis. This table comes from immunoSEQ multiplex PCR, and its TCRdb copy is limited to in-frame clones, with some not included. The table lists around 56,000 clones, 80% to 95% of them singletons. The starting material was peripheral blood, obtained in the third trimester of pregnancy. The receptor's source is a female donor in good health, enrolled as a control in a pregnancy study.

CDR3 bases: TGTGCCTGGAGTGTATCAGGGGCTGGAGGCTACACCTTC. It translates to CAWSVSGAGGYTF. The chain recombines TRBV30 with TRBJ1-2; D may be TRBD1 (6 bases). In germline, CDR1 is GTSNPN, CDR2 SVGIG (reference sequence). This CDR3 contains 13 residues. The germline V and J ends were trimmed by 0 bases and 8 bases, with 13 bases remaining between them.